Here is one T cell receptor beta chain with its context. Antigen unknown. This sample was included in a study of T cells after posttransplantation cyclophosphamide. The germline V and J ends were trimmed by 6 bases and 3 bases, with 9 bases remaining between them. Germline V lookup: CDR1 SGHDT, CDR2 YYEEEE. The length of the CDR3 is 13 residues. Notes on the study in general: After PTCy, TRB diversity resembled that of CNI/methotrexate controls.

Only in-frame clones appear in the TCRdb table, and some are missing; sequencing was by immunoSEQ multiplex PCR. In the table there are some 3,500 clones, roughly 65% of which are singletons. Sequenced: memory CD8+ T cells sorted from blood. The clonotype was recovered from a man between 45 and 60 years old. The chain combines TRBV5-6 with TRBJ2-2; a possible D gene is TRBD1 (5 bases). This CDR3 reads CASTQDYTGELFF. The CDR3 coding sequence is TGTGCCAGCACACAGGATTACACCGGGGAGCTGTTTTTT. The full variable domain, completed using reference TRBV5-6 and TRBJ2-2, is DAGVTQSPTHLIKTRGQQVTLRCSPKSGHDTVSWYQQALGQGPQFIFQYYEEEERQRGNFPDRFSGHQFPNYSSELNVNALLLGDSALYLCASTQDYTGELFFGEGSRLTVL.